The 10 T cell receptor beta chains reported below all come from one sample, sequenced in a study of cytomegalovirus exposure and HLA in healthy donors. The protocol was immunoSEQ multiplex PCR, while the TCRdb copy is restricted to in-frame clones and leaves out a portion. The profile shows fewer than 150,000 clones, about 84% of them singletons. Sequenced sample: PBMCs. The receptors come from a man aged 18 to 30 in good health and CMV-seronegative.

The chain recombines TRBV6-1 with TRBJ1-2; a weak D match, TRBD1 (5 bases). Germline V gene lookup returns CDR1 MNHNS and CDR2 SASEGT. The CDR3 runs to 17 residues. The V end was cut by 2 bases, the J end by 1 base, with 17 bases between. This CDR3 reads CASSELFGRAHNYGYTF. Here the CDR3 DNA reads TGTGCCAGCAGTGAACTCTTTGGCAGGGCCCATAACTATGGCTACACCTTC.

The V call is TRBV29-1, the J call TRBJ2-7; 7 bases match TRBD1. CDR3 length: 12 residues. Germline lookup yields CDR1 SQVTM and CDR2 ANQGSEA. After removal of 7 bases from V and 0 bases from J, the junction contained 3 bases not matched to a gene. The CDR3 loop reads CSARDSSYEQYF. The CDR3 bases are TGCAGCGCCAGGGACAGCTCCTACGAGCAGTACTTC.

The rearrangement uses TRBV27 and TRBJ1-5; D gene unclear. Trimming cost V 6 bases and J 0 bases, with 6 bases left between them. CDR1 and CDR2 (germline): MNHEY, SMNVEV (reference sequence). The CDR3 runs to 13 residues. The CDR3 region is CASRAYSNQPQHF. CDR3 nucleotides: TGTGCCAGCAGGGCTTATAGCAATCAGCCCCAGCATTTT.

The gene calls are TRBV27 and TRBJ1-2; D is perhaps TRBD1 (5 bases). The CDR3 sequence is 15 residues long. The V and J ends lost 3 bases and 1 base respectively, with 12 bases between them. Germline-derived CDR1 and CDR2 are MNHEY and SMNVEV (reference sequence). In DNA, the CDR3 is TGTGCCAGCAGTTTTCAGTGGGGGGATAACTATGGCTACACCTTC. This translates into CASSFQWGDNYGYTF.

V gene TRBV25-1 combines with J gene TRBJ1-1; D is undetermined. Germline loops: CDR1 MGHDK, CDR2 SYGVNS. The V end lost 2 bases, the J end lost 0 bases, and 10 bases lay between the germline ends. The CDR3 covers 15 residues. Here the CDR3 reads CASSEDGLMNTEAFF. CDR3 bases: TGTGCCAGCAGTGAAGATGGGCTCATGAACACTGAAGCTTTCTTT.

The chain joins TRBV18 to TRBJ2-7, with 8 bases fitting TRBD1. The CDR3 spans 15 residues. J gave up 3 bases and V 2 bases, and 6 bases lay outside the gene matches. The V gene's germline CDR1 is KGHSH and CDR2 LQKENI. CDR3 DNA: TGTGCCAGCTCACCAGGCCAGGGGGCAGTCTACGAGCAGTACTTC. Translation gives CASSPGQGAVYEQYF.

The V and J genes are TRBV11-3 and TRBJ2-1; the D is unclear. With 5 bases removed from V and 8 bases from J, the gap between germline ends came to 13 bases. The germline gives CDR1 SGHNT, CDR2 YENEEA. CDR3 length: 13 residues. CDR3 residues: CASSVVSSHEQFF. The CDR3 DNA reads as TGTGCCAGCAGCGTCGTAAGTAGCCATGAGCAGTTCTTC.

The J gene is TRBJ2-7, the V gene TRBV27, with 7 bases matching TRBD1. CDR1 and CDR2 from the germline V gene are MNHEY and SMNVEV (reference sequence). V was clipped by 5 bases and J by 4 bases; unmatched bases: 8. The CDR3 is 14 residues long. The CDR3 protein is CASSPPGQPYEQYF. The CDR3 nucleotides are TGTGCCAGCAGTCCACCGGGACAGCCTTACGAGCAGTACTTC.

The rearrangement uses TRBV14 and TRBJ2-3; 7 positions match TRBD2. V trimming: 7 bases; J trimming: 5 bases; junction bases outside the gene matches: 3. Per germline, CDR1 SGHDN and CDR2 FVKESK. The CDR3 totals 12 residues. CDR3 nucleotides: TGTGCCAGCACCCCGGGGGGAGATACGCAGTATTTT. Amino acids: CASTPGGDTQYF.

V and J are TRBV7-8 and TRBJ1-3; D unresolved. Trimming shortened V by 5 bases and J by 0 bases, and 2 bases separated the two germline ends. CDR1 and CDR2 from the germline V gene are SGHVS and FQNEAQ. The CDR3 runs 12 residues. The chain's CDR3 is CASSLSGNTIYF. CDR3 bases: TGTGCCAGCAGCCTCTCTGGAAACACCATATATTTT. Drawing the rest from reference TRBV7-8 and TRBJ1-3, the complete variable domain is GAGVSQSPRYKVAKRGQDVALRCDPISGHVSLFWYQQALGQGPEFLTYFQNEAQLDKSGLPSDRFFAERPEGSVSTLKIQRTQQEDSAVYLCASSLSGNTIYFGEGSWLTVV.